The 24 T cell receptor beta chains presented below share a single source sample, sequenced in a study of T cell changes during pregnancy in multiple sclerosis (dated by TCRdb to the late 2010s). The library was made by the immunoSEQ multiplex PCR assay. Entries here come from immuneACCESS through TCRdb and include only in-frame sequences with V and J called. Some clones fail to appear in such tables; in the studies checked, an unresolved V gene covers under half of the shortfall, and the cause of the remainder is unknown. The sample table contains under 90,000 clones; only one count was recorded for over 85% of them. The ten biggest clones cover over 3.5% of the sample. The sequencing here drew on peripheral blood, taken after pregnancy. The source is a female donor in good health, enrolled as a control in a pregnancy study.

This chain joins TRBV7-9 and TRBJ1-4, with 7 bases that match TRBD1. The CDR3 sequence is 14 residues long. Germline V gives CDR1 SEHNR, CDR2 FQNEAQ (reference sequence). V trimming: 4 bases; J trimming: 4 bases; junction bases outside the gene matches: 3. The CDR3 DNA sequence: TGTGCCAGCAGCTCGACAGGGAATAATGAAAAACTGTTTTTT. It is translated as CASSSTGNNEKLFF.

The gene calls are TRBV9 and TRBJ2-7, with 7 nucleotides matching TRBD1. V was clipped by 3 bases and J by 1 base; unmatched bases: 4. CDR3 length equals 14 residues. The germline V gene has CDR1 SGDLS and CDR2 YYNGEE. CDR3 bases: TGTGCCAGCAGCGATCGACAGGGATCCTACGAGCAGTACTTC. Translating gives CASSDRQGSYEQYF.

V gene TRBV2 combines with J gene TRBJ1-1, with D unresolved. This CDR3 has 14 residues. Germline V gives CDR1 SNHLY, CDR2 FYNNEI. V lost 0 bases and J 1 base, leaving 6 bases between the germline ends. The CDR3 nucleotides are TGTGCCAGCAGTGAAGCGCGCCCGAACACTGAAGCTTTCTTT. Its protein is CASSEARPNTEAFF. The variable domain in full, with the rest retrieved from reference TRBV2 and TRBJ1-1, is EPEVTQTPSHQVTQMGQEVILRCVPISNHLYFYWYRQILGQKVEFLVSFYNNEISEKSEIFDDQFSVERPDGSNFTLKIRSTKLEDSAMYFCASSEARPNTEAFFGQGTRLTVV.

DNA for the CDR3: TGCGCCAGCAGCTTGGTAGGGGCTGCGAGCTCCTACAATGAGCAGTTCTTC. Encoded protein: CASSLVGAASSYNEQFF. The rearrangement uses TRBV5-1 and TRBJ2-1; a possible D gene is TRBD1 (5 bases). The CDR3 loop spans 17 amino acids. V lost 0 bases and J lost 0, with 13 bases in between. CDR1 and CDR2 (germline): SGHRS, YFSETQ.

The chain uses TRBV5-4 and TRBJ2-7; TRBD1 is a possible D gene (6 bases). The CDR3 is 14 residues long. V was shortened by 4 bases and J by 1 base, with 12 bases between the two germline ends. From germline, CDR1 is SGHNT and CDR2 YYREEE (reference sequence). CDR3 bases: TGTGCCAGCAGCAGGGACACGGGATCCTACGAGCAGTACTTC. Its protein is CASSRDTGSYEQYF.

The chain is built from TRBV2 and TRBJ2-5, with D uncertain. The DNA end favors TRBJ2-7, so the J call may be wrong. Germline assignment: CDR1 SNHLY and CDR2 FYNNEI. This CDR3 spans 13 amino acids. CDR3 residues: CASSVESSYEQYF. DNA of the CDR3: TGTGCCAGCAGTGTCGAAAGCTCCTACGAGCAGTACTTC.

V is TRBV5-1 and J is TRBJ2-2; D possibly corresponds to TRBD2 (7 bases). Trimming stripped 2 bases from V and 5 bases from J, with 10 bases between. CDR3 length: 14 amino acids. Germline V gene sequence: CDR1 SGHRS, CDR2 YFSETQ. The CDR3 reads CASSFKGGTGELFF. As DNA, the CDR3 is TGCGCCAGCAGCTTCAAGGGGGGGACCGGGGAGCTGTTTTTT.

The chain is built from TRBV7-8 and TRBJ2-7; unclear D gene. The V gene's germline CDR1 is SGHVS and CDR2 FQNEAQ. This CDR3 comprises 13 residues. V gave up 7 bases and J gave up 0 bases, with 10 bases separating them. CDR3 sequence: CASTAESSYEQYF. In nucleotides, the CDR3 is TGTGCCAGCACGGCGGAGAGCTCCTACGAGCAGTACTTC.

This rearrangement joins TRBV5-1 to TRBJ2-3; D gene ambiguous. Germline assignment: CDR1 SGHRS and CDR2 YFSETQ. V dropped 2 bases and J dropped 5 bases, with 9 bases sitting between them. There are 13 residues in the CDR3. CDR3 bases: TGCGCCAGCAGCTTCTCTGGCGGAGATACGCAGTATTTT. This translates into CASSFSGGDTQYF.

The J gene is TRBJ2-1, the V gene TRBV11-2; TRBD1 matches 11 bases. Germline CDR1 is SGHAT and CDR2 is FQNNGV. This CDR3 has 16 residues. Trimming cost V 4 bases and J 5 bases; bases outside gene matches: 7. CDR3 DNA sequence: TGTGCCAGCAGCTCAGGGGGGACAGGGGGGGACAATGAGCAGTTCTTC. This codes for CASSSGGTGGDNEQFF.

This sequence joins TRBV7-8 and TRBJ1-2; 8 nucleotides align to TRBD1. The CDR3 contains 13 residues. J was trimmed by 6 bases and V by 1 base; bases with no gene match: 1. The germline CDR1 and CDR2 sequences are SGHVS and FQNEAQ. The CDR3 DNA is TGTGCCAGCAGCTTAGACAGGGGGAATGGCTACACCTTC. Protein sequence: CASSLDRGNGYTF.

CDR3 residues: CASSPSPRGQETQYF. Here the CDR3 DNA reads TGCGCCAGCAGTCCATCCCCGAGGGGGCAAGAGACCCAGTACTTC. The chain joins TRBV4-3 to TRBJ2-5, with a weak D call TRBD1 (6 bases). Germline loops: CDR1 LGHNA, CDR2 YSLEER. Trimming left V 6 bases short and J 2 bases short, with 16 bases between. The CDR3 contains 15 residues.

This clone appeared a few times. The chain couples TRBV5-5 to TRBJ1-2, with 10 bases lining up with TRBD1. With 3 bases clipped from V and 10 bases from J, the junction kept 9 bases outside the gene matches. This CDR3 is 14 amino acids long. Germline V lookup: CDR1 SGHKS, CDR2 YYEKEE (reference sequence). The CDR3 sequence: CASSSRTGGSDYTF. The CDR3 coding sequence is TGTGCCAGCAGCTCTCGGACAGGGGGTAGTGACTACACCTTC.

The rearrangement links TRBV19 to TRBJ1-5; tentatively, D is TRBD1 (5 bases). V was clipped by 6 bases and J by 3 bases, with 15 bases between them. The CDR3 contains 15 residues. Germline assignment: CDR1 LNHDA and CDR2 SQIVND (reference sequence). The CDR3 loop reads CASSNAGPPNQPQHF. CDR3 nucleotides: TGTGCCAGTAGCAACGCAGGGCCACCCAATCAGCCCCAGCATTTT.

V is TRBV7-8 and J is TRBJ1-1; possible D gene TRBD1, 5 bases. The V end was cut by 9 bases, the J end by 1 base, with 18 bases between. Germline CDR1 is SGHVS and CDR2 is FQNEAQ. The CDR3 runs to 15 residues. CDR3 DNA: TGTGCCAGTCAAACACCCCTGGGGGGGAACACTGAAGCTTTCTTT. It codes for CASQTPLGGNTEAFF.

CDR3 coding DNA: TGTGCCAGCAGTCCCGAACGGACAGGGTTTAGAAACATTCAGTACTTC. Its protein product is CASSPERTGFRNIQYF. The rearrangement joins TRBV28 to TRBJ2-4, with 8 bases matching TRBD1. The V and J ends lost 5 bases and 6 bases, in that order; junction bases with no gene match: 12. Germline values: CDR1 MDHEN, CDR2 SYDVKM. The CDR3 contains 16 residues.

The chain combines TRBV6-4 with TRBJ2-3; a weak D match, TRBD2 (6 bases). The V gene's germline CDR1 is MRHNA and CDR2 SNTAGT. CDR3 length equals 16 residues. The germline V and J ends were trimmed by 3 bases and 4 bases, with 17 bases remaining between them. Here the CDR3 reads CASSEEGGKGADTQYF. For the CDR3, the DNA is TGTGCCAGCAGTGAAGAAGGCGGGAAGGGCGCAGATACGCAGTATTTT.

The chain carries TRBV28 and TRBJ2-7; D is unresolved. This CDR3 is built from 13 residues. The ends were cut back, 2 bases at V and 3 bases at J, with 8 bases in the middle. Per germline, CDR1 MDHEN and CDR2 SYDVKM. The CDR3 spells CASSLEEFYEQYF. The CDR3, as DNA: TGTGCCAGCAGTTTAGAGGAGTTCTACGAGCAGTACTTC.

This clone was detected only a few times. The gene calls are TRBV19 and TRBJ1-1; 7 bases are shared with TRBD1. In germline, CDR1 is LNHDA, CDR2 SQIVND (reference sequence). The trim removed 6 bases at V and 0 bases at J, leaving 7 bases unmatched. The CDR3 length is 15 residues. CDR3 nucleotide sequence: TGTGCCAGTAGCCCTTTAGACAGGGTGAACACTGAAGCTTTCTTT. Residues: CASSPLDRVNTEAFF.

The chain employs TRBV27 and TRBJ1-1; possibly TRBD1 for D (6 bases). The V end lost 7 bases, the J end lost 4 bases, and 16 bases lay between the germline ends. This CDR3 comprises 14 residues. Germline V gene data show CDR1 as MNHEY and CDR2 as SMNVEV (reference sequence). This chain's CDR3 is CASTFGQGSTEAFF. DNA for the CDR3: TGTGCCAGCACTTTTGGTCAGGGGAGCACTGAAGCTTTCTTT.

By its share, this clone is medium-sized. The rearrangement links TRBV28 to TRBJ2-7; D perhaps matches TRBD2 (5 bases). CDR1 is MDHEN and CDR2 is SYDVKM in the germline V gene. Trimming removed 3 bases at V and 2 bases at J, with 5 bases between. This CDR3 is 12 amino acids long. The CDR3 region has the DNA TGTGCCAGCAGTTTCGGGACCTACGAGCAGTACTTC. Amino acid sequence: CASSFGTYEQYF.

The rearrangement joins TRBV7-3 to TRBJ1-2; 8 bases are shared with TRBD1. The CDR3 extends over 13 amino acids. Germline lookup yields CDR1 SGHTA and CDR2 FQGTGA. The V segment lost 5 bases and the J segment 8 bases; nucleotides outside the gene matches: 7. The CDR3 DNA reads TGTGCCAGCAGCCGGGAACAGGGGGGCGGCTACACCTTC. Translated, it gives CASSREQGGGYTF.

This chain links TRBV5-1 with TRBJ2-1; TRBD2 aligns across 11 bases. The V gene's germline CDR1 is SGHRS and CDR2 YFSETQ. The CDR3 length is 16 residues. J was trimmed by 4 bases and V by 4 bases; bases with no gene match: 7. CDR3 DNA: TGCGCCAGCAGCCAAACCCGACTAGCGGGATACAATGAGCAGTTCTTC. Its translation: CASSQTRLAGYNEQFF.

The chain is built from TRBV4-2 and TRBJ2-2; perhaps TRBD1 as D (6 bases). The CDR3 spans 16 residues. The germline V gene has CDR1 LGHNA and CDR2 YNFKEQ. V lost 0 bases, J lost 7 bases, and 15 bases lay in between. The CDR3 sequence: CASSQDTGSKIGELFF. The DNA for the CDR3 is TGTGCCAGCAGCCAAGATACAGGGTCTAAAATCGGGGAGCTGTTTTTT.